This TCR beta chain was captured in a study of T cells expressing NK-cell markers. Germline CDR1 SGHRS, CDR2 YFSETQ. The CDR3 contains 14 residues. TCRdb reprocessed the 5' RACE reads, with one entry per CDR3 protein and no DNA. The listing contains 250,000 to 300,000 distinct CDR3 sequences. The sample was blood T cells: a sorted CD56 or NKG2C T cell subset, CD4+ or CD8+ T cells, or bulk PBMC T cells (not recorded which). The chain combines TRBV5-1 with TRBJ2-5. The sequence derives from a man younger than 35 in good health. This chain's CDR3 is CASSPSDLQETQYF. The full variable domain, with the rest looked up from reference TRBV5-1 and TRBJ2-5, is KAGVTQTPRYLIKTRGQQVTLSCSPISGHRSVSWYQQTPGQGLQFLFEYFSETQRNKGNFPGRFSGRQFSNSRSEMNVSTLELGDSALYLCASSPSDLQETQYFGPGTRLLVL.